This TCR beta chain was profiled in a study of cytomegalovirus exposure and HLA in healthy donors. The germline V gene encodes CDR1 SNHLY and CDR2 FYNNEI. This CDR3 contains 17 residues. Trimming stripped 5 bases from V and 0 bases from J, with 14 bases between. The assay was immunoSEQ multiplex PCR, and TCRdb's table has in-frame clones only and misses some. The table records tens of thousands of clones, about 88% of them present only once. The chain employs TRBV2 and TRBJ2-6; D is possibly TRBD1 (6 bases). Sequenced input: PBMCs. The sequence came from a woman under 30 in good health and CMV-seronegative. The CDR3 DNA follows: TGTGCCAGCAGTAGGGAGAGGGGGATCTCTGGGGCCAACGTCCTGACTTTC. Protein sequence: CASSRERGISGANVLTF.